This entry is about one T cell receptor (beta chain). These data originate in a study of blood T cell repertoires in COVID-19. Study context: The United States, Italy and Spain provided the acute and convalescent COVID-19 samples.

The CDR3 contains 16 residues. The V gene's germline CDR1 is PRHDT and CDR2 FYEKMQ (reference sequence). The V end lost 2 bases, the J end lost 1 base, and 14 bases lay between the germline ends. The Seattle patients joined while their infection was active and were tracked longitudinally afterward. Produced via immunoSEQ multiplex PCR; TCRdb's table is partial and in-frame only. This sample carries roughly 14,000 clones, about 89% of them seen once, and the ten largest clones take around 29%. The sequenced material came from peripheral blood. This clonotype was obtained from a woman older than 75 with COVID-19, enrolled during active disease. The V call is TRBV13, the J call TRBJ1-1; TRBD1 might be the D (5 bases). CDR3 amino acids: CASSLPRASANTEAFF. CDR3 nucleotides: TGTGCCAGCAGCTTACCCAGGGCATCGGCGAACACTGAAGCTTTCTTT. Combining the CDR3 with reference TRBV13 and TRBJ1-1 gives the whole variable domain AAGVIQSPRHLIKEKRETATLKCYPIPRHDTVYWYQQGPGQDPQFLISFYEKMQSDKGSIPDRFSAQQFSDYHSELNMSSLELGDSALYFCASSLPRASANTEAFFGQGTRLTVV.